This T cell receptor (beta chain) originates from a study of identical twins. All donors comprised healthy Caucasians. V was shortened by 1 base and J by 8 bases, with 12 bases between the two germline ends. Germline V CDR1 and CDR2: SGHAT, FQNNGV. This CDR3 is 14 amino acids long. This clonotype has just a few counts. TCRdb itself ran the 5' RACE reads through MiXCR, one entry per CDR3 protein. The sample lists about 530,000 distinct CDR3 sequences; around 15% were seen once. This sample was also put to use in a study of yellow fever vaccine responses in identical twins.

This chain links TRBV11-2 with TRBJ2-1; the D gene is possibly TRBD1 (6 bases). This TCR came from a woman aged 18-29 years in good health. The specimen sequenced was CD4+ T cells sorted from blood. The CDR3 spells CASSLAPQGYEQFF. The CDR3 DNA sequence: TGTGCCAGCAGCTTAGCCCCACAGGGTTATGAGCAGTTCTTC.